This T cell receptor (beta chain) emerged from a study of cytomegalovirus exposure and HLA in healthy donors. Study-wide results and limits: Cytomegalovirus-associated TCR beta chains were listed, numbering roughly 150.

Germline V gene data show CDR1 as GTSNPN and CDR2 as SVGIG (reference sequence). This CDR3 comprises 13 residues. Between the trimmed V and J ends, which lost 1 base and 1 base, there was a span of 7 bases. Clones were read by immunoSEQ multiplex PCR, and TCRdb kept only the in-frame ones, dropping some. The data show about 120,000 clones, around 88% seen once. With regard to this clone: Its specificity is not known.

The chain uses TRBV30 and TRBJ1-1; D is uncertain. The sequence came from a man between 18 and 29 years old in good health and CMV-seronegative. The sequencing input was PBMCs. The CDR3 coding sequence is TGTGCCTGGAGTGAAACAAGGAACACTGAAGCTTTCTTT. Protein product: CAWSETRNTEAFF.